This entry lists 13 T cell receptor beta chains sequenced from one sample in a study of identical twins. TCRdb redid the calling of the 5' RACE reads with MiXCR, one entry per CDR3 protein. The table shows roughly 690,000 distinct CDR3 sequences, with around 6% occurring only once. Sequencing input: naive T cells sorted from blood. These receptors were collected from a man younger than 35 in good health.

This clonotype has just a few counts. The genes are TRBV4-3 and TRBJ2-7; 12 nucleotides line up with TRBD1. Germline V gene lookup returns CDR1 LGHNA and CDR2 YSLEER. The CDR3 length is 18 residues. V lost 8 bases, J lost 6 bases, and 20 bases stayed unmatched. DNA for the CDR3: TGCGCCAGCGGGGATTGGGACAGGGGGCGCCTGAGCTTTTGCGAGCAGTACTTC. It specifies CASGDWDRGRLSFCEQYF.

This clonotype has at least ten counts. This chain joins TRBV20-1 and TRBJ2-1, with TRBD2 matching over 13 bases. The CDR3 sequence is 14 residues long. Trimming took 5 bases from V and 3 from J; bases not matched to a gene: 1. CDR1 and CDR2 (germline): DFQATT, SNEGSKA (reference sequence). The CDR3 here is CSAGTSGIYNEQFF. In DNA, the CDR3 is TGCAGTGCTGGGACTAGCGGGATCTACAATGAGCAGTTCTTC.

This chain joins TRBV7-9 and TRBJ2-1; D is unresolved. The V end lost 0 bases, the J end lost 15 bases, and 12 bases lay between the germline ends. Germline assignment: CDR1 SEHNR and CDR2 FQNEAQ (reference sequence). The CDR3 loop spans 12 amino acids. For the CDR3, the DNA is TGTGCCAGCAGCTTAGCCATCGGTTCTCGGTTCTTC. This sequence encodes CASSLAIGSRFF.

This clonotype occurred many times. The genes are TRBV12-3 or TRBV12-4 and TRBJ1-1, with no clear D. Trimming shortened V by 3 bases and J by 8 bases, and 10 bases separated the two germline ends. The CDR3 has 12 residues. In nucleotides, the CDR3 is TGTGCCAGCAGTTTTTCCTTATGGGAAGCTTTCTTT. Translated: CASSFSLWEAFF.

The chain joins TRBV6-4 to TRBJ2-3; TRBD1 matches 11 bases. Trimming cost V 4 bases and J 4 bases; bases outside gene matches: 1. This CDR3 is built from 14 residues. Per germline, CDR1 MRHNA and CDR2 SNTAGT. The CDR3 loop reads CASSGGQGADTQYF. The CDR3 DNA sequence: TGTGCCAGCAGTGGGGGACAGGGGGCAGATACGCAGTATTTT.

Many counts were recorded for this clonotype. The genes are TRBV6-2 or TRBV6-3 and TRBJ2-1; D unresolved. The V gene lost 3 bases and the J gene lost 5 bases, with 17 bases spanning the gap. Germline loops: CDR1 MNHEY, CDR2 SVGEGT. There are 16 residues in the CDR3. CDR3 sequence (DNA): TGTGCCAGCAGTTATGGGCCAACCTACCCCCACAATGAGCAGTTCTTC. It translates to CASSYGPTYPHNEQFF.

Regarding this clonotype: Mismatch with germline at one junction end may stem from a read error. The J gene is TRBJ2-3, the V gene TRBV12-3 or TRBV12-4, with TRBD2 matching 7 bases. The CDR3 has 12 residues. This CDR3 reads CASSPALAGVSF. The CDR3 coding sequence is TGTGCCAGCAGCCCGGCCTTGGCGGGAGTGAGTTTT.

This clonotype was seen more than once but under ten times. The chain links TRBV18 to TRBJ1-1; TRBD1 matches at 7 bases. The germline gives CDR1 KGHSH, CDR2 LQKENI. With V trimmed by 3 bases and J by 0 bases, 4 bases remained unmatched. The CDR3 is 15 amino acids. The DNA for the CDR3 is TGTGCCAGCTCACCGGCCAGGGGGTTGAACACTGAAGCTTTCTTT. Its protein is CASSPARGLNTEAFF.

This clonotype was picked up many times. V is TRBV6-2 or TRBV6-3 and J is TRBJ2-1, with 12 bases that match TRBD2. V shed 2 bases and J 0 bases; nucleotides not matched to a gene: 14. Per germline, CDR1 MNHEY and CDR2 SVGEGT. The CDR3 spans 21 residues. The CDR3 DNA sequence: TGTGCCAGCAGTTACGCGTGGATTGGACTAGCGGGAAAGAGCTCCTACAATGAGCAGTTCTTC. Translation: CASSYAWIGLAGKSSYNEQFF.

This clonotype was picked up many times. The genes are TRBV14 and TRBJ2-1; 10 positions agree with TRBD2. CDR3 length: 14 amino acids. Germline CDR1 reads SGHDN; CDR2 reads FVKESK. The ends lost 5 bases at V and 4 bases at J; junction bases unmatched: 2. The CDR3 DNA reads TGTGCCAGCAGCAAGCGGGAGGGGTACAATGAGCAGTTCTTC. Its protein product is CASSKREGYNEQFF.

This clonotype occurred many times. The rearrangement uses TRBV5-1 and TRBJ1-5; 7 bases fit TRBD1. V was pared by 4 bases and J by 4 bases, with 8 bases of the junction left unmatched. Germline V gene data show CDR1 as SGHRS and CDR2 as YFSETQ. The CDR3 loop spans 15 amino acids. In DNA form, the CDR3 reads TGCGCCAGCAGCGCCATGACAGGGCCAAATCAGCCCCAGCATTTT. Translated, it gives CASSAMTGPNQPQHF.

This clonotype was counted ten times or more. The rearrangement joins TRBV6-5 to TRBJ2-3; 9 bases are a match to TRBD2. The germline V gene has CDR1 MNHEY and CDR2 SVGAGI. The V gene end was trimmed by 6 bases and the J gene end by 2 bases; junction bases not matched to a gene: 3. The CDR3 covers 14 residues. The CDR3 spells CASRLAGATDTQYF. DNA of the CDR3: TGTGCCAGCAGATTAGCGGGAGCCACAGATACGCAGTATTTT.

This clonotype showed up many times. V usage is TRBV20-1 and J usage is TRBJ2-7, with 10 nucleotides matching TRBD1. The V gene's germline CDR1 is DFQATT and CDR2 SNEGSKA (reference sequence). The CDR3 totals 16 residues. V dropped 3 bases and J dropped 3; count of bases not matched to a gene: 11. Here the CDR3 reads CSARNSVRDRGYEQYF. CDR3 DNA: TGCAGTGCTAGGAATTCTGTGAGGGACAGGGGCTACGAGCAGTACTTC.